These 7 T cell receptor beta chains share one sample of origin, sequenced in a study of blood T cell repertoires in COVID-19. The data were produced by immunoSEQ multiplex PCR, yet TCRdb's version contains in-frame clones alone and is incomplete. The sample shows approximately 480,000 clones, 87% of them seen only once. Sequenced: PBMCs or T cells enriched from blood (not recorded which). The receptor set was obtained from a woman between 18 and 29 years old who had recovered from COVID-19.

V gene TRBV6-1 combines with J gene TRBJ1-5; the D gene is possibly TRBD1 (6 bases). This CDR3 spans 14 amino acids. Between the trimmed V and J ends, which lost 3 bases and 3 bases, there was a span of 9 bases. Germline V CDR1 and CDR2: MNHNS, SASEGT. This CDR3 reads CASSDRQVNQPQHF. CDR3 nucleotides: TGTGCCAGCAGTGATAGACAGGTCAATCAGCCCCAGCATTTT.

This rearrangement joins TRBV19 to TRBJ1-2, with a possible D match to TRBD1 (6 bases). V shed 3 bases and J shed 7 bases, with 15 bases lying between them. CDR3 size: 14 residues. Germline CDR1 LNHDA, CDR2 SQIVND (reference sequence). CDR3 sequence: CASSIWMGAIGYTF. CDR3 DNA sequence: TGTGCCAGTAGTATTTGGATGGGGGCAATTGGCTACACCTTC.

The CDR3 loop is CASGLASEAFF. The DNA for the CDR3 is TGTGCTAGTGGTTTAGCATCTGAAGCTTTCTTT. This sequence joins TRBV12-5 and TRBJ1-1; D is unresolved. Trimming left V 3 bases short and J 6 bases short, with 5 bases between. Germline values: CDR1 LGHNT, CDR2 FRNRAP. The CDR3 has 11 amino acids.

The rearrangement uses TRBV5-5 and TRBJ1-5; D possibly corresponds to TRBD1 (6 bases). The CDR3 extends over 14 amino acids. Germline V lookup: CDR1 SGHKS, CDR2 YYEKEE (reference sequence). V shed 5 bases and J shed 7 bases, with 16 bases lying between them. CDR3 bases: TGTGCCAGCAGTCTTACAGGGAAGGAGCAGCCCCAGCATTTT. Translating gives CASSLTGKEQPQHF.

The genes are TRBV5-1 and TRBJ2-7; D call uncertain. The CDR3 extends over 14 amino acids. V was shortened by 6 bases and J by 2 bases, with 15 bases between the two germline ends. In germline, CDR1 is SGHRS, CDR2 YFSETQ. The CDR3 coding sequence is TGCGCCAGCACCCCGACCGGCCGGGCCTACGAGCAGTACTTC. Its translation: CASTPTGRAYEQYF.

The chain employs TRBV7-9 and TRBJ1-2; the D gene is possibly TRBD1 (5 bases). V was pared by 0 bases and J by 6 bases, with 11 bases between. CDR3 length: 14 residues. Germline-derived CDR1 and CDR2 are SEHNR and FQNEAQ (reference sequence). CDR3 sequence: CASSLALRVDGYTF. Here the CDR3 DNA reads TGTGCCAGCAGCTTAGCGCTCAGGGTGGATGGCTACACCTTC.

The rearrangement uses TRBV15 and TRBJ2-1; D unclear. Trimming shortened V by 5 bases and J by 6 bases, and 11 bases separated the two germline ends. This CDR3 is 13 amino acids long. The germline V gene encodes CDR1 LNHNV and CDR2 YYDKDF (reference sequence). For the CDR3, the DNA is TGTGCCACCAGCGTTACTCTAGGCAATGAGCAGTTCTTC. Encoded protein: CATSVTLGNEQFF.